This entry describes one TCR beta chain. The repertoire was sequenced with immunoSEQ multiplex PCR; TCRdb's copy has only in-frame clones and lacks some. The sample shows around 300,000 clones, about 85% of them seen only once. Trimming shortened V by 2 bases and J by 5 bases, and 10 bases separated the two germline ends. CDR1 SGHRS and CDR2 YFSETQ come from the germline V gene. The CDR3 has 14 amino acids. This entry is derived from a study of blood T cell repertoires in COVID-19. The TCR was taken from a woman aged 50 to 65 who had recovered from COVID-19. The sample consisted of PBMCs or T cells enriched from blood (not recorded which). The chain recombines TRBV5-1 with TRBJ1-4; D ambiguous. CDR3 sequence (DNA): TGCGCCAGCAGCTTATCGTCGGGGAATGAAAAACTGTTTTTT. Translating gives CASSLSSGNEKLFF.